The 2 T cell receptor beta chains below were found in one sample sequenced in a study of lymphopenia after photon versus proton radiotherapy. Here immunoSEQ multiplex PCR was the method, and the copy in TCRdb shows in-frame clones only, minus some. There are 70,000 or so clones in the sample; 80% to 95% occur only once, and around 2.2% lies in the top ten. This material consisted of peripheral blood, taken from a patient treated with photon-based radiotherapy. These receptors were collected from a woman aged 40 to 50 with cholangiocarcinoma.

This chain links TRBV29-1 with TRBJ1-1; no firm D call. The V and J ends lost 7 bases and 0 bases respectively, with 12 bases between them. This CDR3 is built from 13 residues. CDR1 and CDR2 from the germline V gene are SQVTM and ANQGSEA. CDR3 residues: CSAKTGMNTEAFF. CDR3 nucleotide sequence: TGCAGCGCCAAGACGGGGATGAACACTGAAGCTTTCTTT.

The rearrangement joins TRBV20-1 to TRBJ1-2; 8 bases align to TRBD1. J lost 13 bases, V lost 6 bases, and 10 bases had no gene match. The CDR3 has 11 residues. Germline-derived CDR1 and CDR2 are DFQATT and SNEGSKA (reference sequence). The CDR3 region is CSAENGQGVTF. Here the CDR3 DNA reads TGCAGTGCCGAAAACGGACAGGGTGTCACCTTC.